This entry concerns a single T cell receptor beta chain. The antigen is not known. The conserved closing phenylalanine or tryptophan is absent in this CDR3, likely reflecting a read error. TCRdb used MiXCR to reprocess the reads, holding one entry per CDR3 protein. The profile shows approximately 1,000,000 distinct CDR3 sequences, about a third of them singletons. V lost 6 bases and J 0 bases, leaving 12 bases between the germline ends. From germline, CDR1 is MNHGY and CDR2 SAAAGT. The length of the CDR3 is 15 residues. The sample originates from a study of T cell repertoires in cytomegalovirus infection.

The sequenced sample was cultured CD8+ T cells from PBMCs, obtained from culture after CMV antigen stimulation. The rearrangement joins TRBV6-8 to TRBJ1-5, with D unresolved. The sequence derives from a human donor in good health (CMV status not recorded). Some clones in this sample may be carry-over from other donors' samples. The CDR3 is CASSQTSYSNQPQHL. The CDR3 DNA reads as TGTGCCAGCAGCCAGACCAGTTATAGCAATCAGCCCCAGCATCTT.